This T cell receptor beta chain was sequenced during a study of blood T cell repertoires in COVID-19. For the study at large: There were acute and convalescent COVID-19 samples, and they came from the United States, Italy and Spain. The cDNA or gDNA used as material had been derived from T cells, B-cell-depleted T cells, or PBMCs.

Original processing notes: Amplifying reference gene primers gave estimates of nucleated cell counts. Here immunoSEQ multiplex PCR was the method, and the copy in TCRdb shows in-frame clones only, minus some. That table supplies the V and J calls and clone size; D and trimming were determined from the DNA. The data contain just over 150,000 clones, over 75% of them singletons. Per germline, CDR1 SGHRS and CDR2 YFSETQ. The CDR3 loop spans 15 amino acids. The V end was cut by 0 bases, the J end by 3 bases, with 12 bases between. The sample consisted of peripheral blood. The rearrangement uses TRBV5-1 and TRBJ1-1; tentatively, D is TRBD1 (6 bases). The clonotype comes from a woman in her forties with acute or convalescent COVID-19. Here the CDR3 reads CASSLVLDSYTEAFF. In DNA, the CDR3 is TGCGCCAGCAGCTTGGTATTGGACAGTTACACTGAAGCTTTCTTT.